Listed below are T cell receptor beta chains from one sample, sequenced in a study of regulatory T cells in long-lasting Graves disease. TCRdb redid the calling of the multiplex PCR reads with MiXCR, one entry per CDR3 protein. Of 440,000 or so distinct CDR3 sequences detected, about a sixth appear once; the ten largest clones hold about 10%. These data are also associated with another study on T cells in Graves' hyperthyroidism and ophthalmopathy.

Sequences were derived from peripheral blood mononuclear cells (PBMCs), sampled at new diagnosis, from a patient treated with antithyroid drugs. The receptors come from a woman in her twenties or thirties with Graves disease. The CDR3 runs from the conserved cysteine through the conserved F or W. A D gene is named only where the DNA matches it firmly. Size is stated for part of the rows, as once, few or many counts, or as a class when the clone is expanded.

d_call: NA
v_call: TRBV4-2
clone_size: few
j_call: TRBJ1-1
cdr3_aa: CASSQDSARAAEAFF
cdr3_nt: TGTGCCAGCAGCCAAGATTCCGCAAGGGCGGCTGAAGCTTTCTTT

d_call: TRBD1
v_call: TRBV6-1
clone_size: many
j_call: TRBJ2-2
cdr3_aa: CASSPERTGDTGELFF
cdr3_nt: TGTGCCAGCAGTCCTGAGCGGACAGGGGACACCGGGGAGCTGTTTTTT

d_call: TRBD2
v_call: TRBV4-1
clone_size: NA
j_call: TRBJ2-1
cdr3_aa: CASSPLSGNRDEQFF
cdr3_nt: TGCGCCAGCAGCCCCCTGAGCGGGAATAGGGATGAGCAGTTCTTC

d_call: NA
v_call: TRBV28
clone_size: many
j_call: TRBJ1-1
cdr3_aa: CASSSWDTEAFF
cdr3_nt: TGTGCCAGCAGTTCCTGGGACACAGAAGCTTTCTTT

d_call: NA
v_call: TRBV27
clone_size: NA
j_call: TRBJ2-5
cdr3_aa: CASKRWQSLQETQYF
cdr3_nt: TGTGCCAGCAAGAGGTGGCAGAGTCTACAAGAGACCCAGTACTTC

d_call: NA
v_call: TRBV6-1
clone_size: many
j_call: TRBJ1-1
cdr3_aa: CASSQGANPEAFF
cdr3_nt: TGTGCCAGCAGCCAGGGTGCTAACCCTGAAGCTTTCTTT

d_call: NA
v_call: TRBV4-1
clone_size: NA
j_call: TRBJ2-7
cdr3_aa: CASSQDGAALGTYEQYF
cdr3_nt: TGCGCCAGCAGCCAAGACGGTGCAGCTCTGGGCACCTACGAGCAGTACTTC

d_call: TRBD2
v_call: TRBV7-9
clone_size: many
j_call: TRBJ2-5
cdr3_aa: CASSYLWGGETQYF
cdr3_nt: TGTGCCAGCAGCTACCTGTGGGGGGGAGAGACCCAGTACTTC

d_call: TRBD2
v_call: TRBV20-1
clone_size: NA
j_call: TRBJ2-7
cdr3_aa: CSAREGLGSSYEQYF
cdr3_nt: TGCAGTGCTAGAGAAGGACTAGGTTCCTCCTACGAGCAGTACTTC

d_call: NA
v_call: TRBV24-1
clone_size: NA
j_call: TRBJ1-3
cdr3_aa: CATSDFPQRTGPRKENTIYF
cdr3_nt: TGTGCCACCAGTGATTTCCCGCAAAGAACGGGCCCGAGAAAAGAAAACACCATATATTTT

d_call: TRBD2
v_call: TRBV10-3
clone_size: few
j_call: TRBJ2-7
cdr3_aa: CAISEFLAGEQYF
cdr3_nt: TGTGCCATCAGTGAGTTCCTAGCGGGAGAGCAGTACTTC

d_call: NA
v_call: TRBV11-2
clone_size: NA
j_call: TRBJ2-1
cdr3_aa: CASQRSRVNEQFF
cdr3_nt: TGTGCCAGCCAACGGTCCAGGGTTAATGAGCAGTTCTTC

d_call: TRBD1
v_call: TRBV20-1
clone_size: NA
j_call: TRBJ1-2
cdr3_aa: CSARGTGGHGYGYTF
cdr3_nt: TGCAGTGCTAGAGGGACAGGGGGACACGGCTATGGCTACACCTTC

d_call: NA
v_call: TRBV7-9
clone_size: NA
j_call: TRBJ2-2
cdr3_aa: CASSLRAVLNTGELFF
cdr3_nt: TGTGCCAGCAGCCTCCGAGCGGTTCTGAACACCGGGGAGCTGTTTTTT

d_call: TRBD1
v_call: TRBV6-2/TRBV6-3
clone_size: few
j_call: TRBJ2-5
cdr3_aa: CASRQDRGQETQYF
cdr3_nt: TGTGCCAGCAGGCAGGACAGGGGTCAAGAGACCCAGTACTTC

d_call: NA
v_call: TRBV15
clone_size: many
j_call: TRBJ1-2
cdr3_aa: CATSRVLDSGYTF
cdr3_nt: TGTGCCACCAGCAGAGTTTTGGACAGTGGCTACACCTTC

d_call: NA
v_call: TRBV7-9
clone_size: many
j_call: TRBJ2-1
cdr3_aa: CASSLAPGTEQFF
cdr3_nt: TGTGCCAGCAGCTTAGCCCCGGGGACTGAGCAGTTCTTC

d_call: TRBD2
v_call: TRBV5-1
clone_size: NA
j_call: TRBJ2-1
cdr3_aa: CASSLRSASGDNEQFF
cdr3_nt: TGCGCCAGCAGCTTGAGGTCGGCTAGCGGAGACAATGAGCAGTTCTTC

d_call: NA
v_call: TRBV12-3/TRBV12-4
clone_size: NA
j_call: TRBJ1-6
cdr3_aa: CASRGGGSYNSPLHF
cdr3_nt: TGTGCCAGCAGGGGGGGGGGGAGCTATAATTCACCCCTCCACTTT

d_call: NA
v_call: TRBV20-1
clone_size: many
j_call: TRBJ1-6
cdr3_aa: CSARKGRSDSPLHF
cdr3_nt: TGCAGTGCCCGTAAGGGGAGGAGTGATTCACCCCTCCACTTT

d_call: TRBD2
v_call: TRBV27
clone_size: many
j_call: TRBJ2-5
cdr3_aa: CASSFSSGRQETQYF
cdr3_nt: TGTGCCAGCAGTTTCTCTAGCGGGAGACAAGAGACCCAGTACTTC

d_call: TRBD2
v_call: TRBV10-3
clone_size: many
j_call: TRBJ2-1
cdr3_aa: CATGGTSDYNEQFF
cdr3_nt: TGTGCCACCGGGGGGACTAGCGACTACAATGAGCAGTTCTTC

d_call: NA
v_call: TRBV28
clone_size: many
j_call: TRBJ2-3
cdr3_aa: CASSFLAPSTDTQYF
cdr3_nt: TGTGCCAGCAGTTTCCTAGCGCCTAGCACAGATACGCAGTATTTT

d_call: NA
v_call: TRBV28
clone_size: many
j_call: TRBJ2-7
cdr3_aa: CASTFTTDMGEQYF
cdr3_nt: TGTGCCAGCACCTTCACTACCGATATGGGCGAGCAGTACTTC

d_call: NA
v_call: TRBV4-1
clone_size: many
j_call: TRBJ2-3
cdr3_aa: CASSQAVGSSTDTQYF
cdr3_nt: TGCGCCAGCAGCCAAGCCGTCGGGAGCAGCACAGATACGCAGTATTTT